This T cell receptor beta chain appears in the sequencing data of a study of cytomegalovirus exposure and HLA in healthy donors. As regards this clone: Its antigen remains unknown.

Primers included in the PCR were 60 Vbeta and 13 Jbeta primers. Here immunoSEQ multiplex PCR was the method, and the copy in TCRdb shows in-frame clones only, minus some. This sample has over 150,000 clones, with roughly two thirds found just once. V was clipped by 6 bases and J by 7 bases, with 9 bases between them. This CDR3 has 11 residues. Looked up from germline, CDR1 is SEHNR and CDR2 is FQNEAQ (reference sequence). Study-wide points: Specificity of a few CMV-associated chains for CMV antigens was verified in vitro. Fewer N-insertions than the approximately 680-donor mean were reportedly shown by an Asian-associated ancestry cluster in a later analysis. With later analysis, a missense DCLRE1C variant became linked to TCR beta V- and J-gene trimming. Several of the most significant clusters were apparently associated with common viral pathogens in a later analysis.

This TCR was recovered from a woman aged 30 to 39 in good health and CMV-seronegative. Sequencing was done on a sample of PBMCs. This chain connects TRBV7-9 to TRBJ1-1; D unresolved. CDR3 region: CASSREGEAFF. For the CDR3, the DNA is TGTGCCAGCAGTCGGGAAGGTGAAGCTTTCTTT.